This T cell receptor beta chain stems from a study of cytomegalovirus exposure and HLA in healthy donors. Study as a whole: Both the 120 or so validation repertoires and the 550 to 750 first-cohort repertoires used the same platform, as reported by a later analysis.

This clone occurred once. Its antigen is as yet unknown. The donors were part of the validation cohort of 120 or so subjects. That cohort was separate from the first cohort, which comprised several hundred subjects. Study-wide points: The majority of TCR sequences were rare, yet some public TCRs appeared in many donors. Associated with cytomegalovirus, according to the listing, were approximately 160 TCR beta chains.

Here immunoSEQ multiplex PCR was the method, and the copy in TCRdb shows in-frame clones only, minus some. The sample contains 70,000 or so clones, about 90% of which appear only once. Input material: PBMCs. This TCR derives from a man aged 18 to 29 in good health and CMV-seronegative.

As DNA, the CDR3 is TGTGCCATCAGCAACCGGGACTCGGCCGGGGAGCTGTTTTTT. This codes for CAISNRDSAGELFF. The chain couples TRBV10-3 to TRBJ2-2; TRBD2 might be the D (6 bases). CDR3 size: 14 residues. Looked up from germline, CDR1 is ENHRY and CDR2 is SYGVKD. Trimming took 6 bases from V and 6 from J, leaving 14 bases between them.